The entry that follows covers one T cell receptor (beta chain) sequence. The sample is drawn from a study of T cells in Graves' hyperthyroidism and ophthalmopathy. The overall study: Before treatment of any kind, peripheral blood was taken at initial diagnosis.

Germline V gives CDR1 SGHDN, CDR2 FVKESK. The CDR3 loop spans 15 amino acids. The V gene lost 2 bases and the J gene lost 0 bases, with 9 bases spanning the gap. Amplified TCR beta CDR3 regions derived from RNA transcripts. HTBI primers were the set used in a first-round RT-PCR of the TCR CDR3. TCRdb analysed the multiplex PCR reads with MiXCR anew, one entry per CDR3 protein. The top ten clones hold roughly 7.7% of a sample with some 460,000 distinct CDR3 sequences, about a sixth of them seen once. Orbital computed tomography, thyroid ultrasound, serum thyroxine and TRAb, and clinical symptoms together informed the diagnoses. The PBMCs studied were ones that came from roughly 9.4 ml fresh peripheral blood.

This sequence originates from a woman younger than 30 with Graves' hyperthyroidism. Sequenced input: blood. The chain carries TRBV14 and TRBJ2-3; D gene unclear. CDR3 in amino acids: CASSQNFASTDTQYF. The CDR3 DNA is TGTGCCAGCAGCCAAAACTTCGCTAGCACAGATACGCAGTATTTT.